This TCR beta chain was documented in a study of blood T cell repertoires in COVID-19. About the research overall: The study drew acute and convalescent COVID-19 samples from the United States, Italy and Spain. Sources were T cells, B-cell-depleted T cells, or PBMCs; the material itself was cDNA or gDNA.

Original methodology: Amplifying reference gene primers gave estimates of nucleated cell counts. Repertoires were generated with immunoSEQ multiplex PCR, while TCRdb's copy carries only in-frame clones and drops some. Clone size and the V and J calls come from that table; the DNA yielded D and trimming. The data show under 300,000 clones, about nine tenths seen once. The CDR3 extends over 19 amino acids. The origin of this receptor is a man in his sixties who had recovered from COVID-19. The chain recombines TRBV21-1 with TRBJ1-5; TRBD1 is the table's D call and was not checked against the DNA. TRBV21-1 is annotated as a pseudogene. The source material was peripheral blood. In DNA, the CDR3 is TGTGCCAGCAGCAACCGGTGGGGACAGGGGGTGTATAGCAATCAGCCCCAGCATTTT. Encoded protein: CASSNRWGQGVYSNQPQHF.